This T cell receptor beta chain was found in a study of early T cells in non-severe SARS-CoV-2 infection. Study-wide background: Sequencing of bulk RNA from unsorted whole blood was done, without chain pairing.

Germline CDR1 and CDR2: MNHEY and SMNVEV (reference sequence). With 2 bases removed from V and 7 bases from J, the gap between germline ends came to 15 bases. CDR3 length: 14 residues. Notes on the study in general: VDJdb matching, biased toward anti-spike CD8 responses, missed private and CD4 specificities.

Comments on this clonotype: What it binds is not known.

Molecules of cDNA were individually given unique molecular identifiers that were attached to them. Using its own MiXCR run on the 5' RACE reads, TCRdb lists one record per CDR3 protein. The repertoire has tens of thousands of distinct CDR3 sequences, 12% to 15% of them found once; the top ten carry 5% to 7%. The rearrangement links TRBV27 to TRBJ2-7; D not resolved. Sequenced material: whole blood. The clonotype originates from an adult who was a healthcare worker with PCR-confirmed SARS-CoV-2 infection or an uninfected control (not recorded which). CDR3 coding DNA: TGTGCCAGCAGTTTACTCCGGGCCGAGGAGGAGCAGTACTTC. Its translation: CASSLLRAEEEQYF.